The present entry profiles one T cell receptor beta chain with its context. Its antigen is unknown. These data are taken from a study of type 1 and type 2 diabetes patients. Study overall: Magnetic bead positive selection isolated CD4+ or CD8+ T cells from PBMCs.

CDR3 length: 13 residues. V shed 6 bases and J shed 2 bases, with 10 bases lying between them. Germline V gene sequence: CDR1 MNHEY, CDR2 SMNVEV (reference sequence). Whole-study findings and limits: Type 2 diabetes patients had few highly-expanded CD4+ clones, median one.

Genomic DNA was the PCR template. A primer set of 30 forward and 13 reverse primers amplified the CDR3. MiXCR, applied by TCRdb to the multiplex PCR reads, yields one record per CDR3 protein. The sample includes about 270,000 distinct CDR3 sequences, more than 40% of them seen just once. Roughly 9.5 milliliters of peripheral blood were collected from each participant. This chain connects TRBV27 to TRBJ1-2; D is unclear. Source material: peripheral blood mononuclear cells (PBMCs). This TCR derives from a man in his late teens or twenties with type 2 diabetes. The CDR3 loop reads CASSLQSNYGYTF. CDR3 DNA: TGTGCCAGCAGCCTACAGTCCAACTATGGCTACACCTTC.